This is a list of T cell receptor beta chains from one sample in a study of cytomegalovirus exposure and HLA in healthy donors. The data were produced by immunoSEQ multiplex PCR, yet TCRdb's version contains in-frame clones alone and is incomplete. In the table there are 150,000 to 180,000 clones, roughly 77% of which are singletons. The sequenced sample consisted of PBMCs. Every receptor here comes from a young man in good health and CMV-seropositive. The CDR3 runs from the conserved cysteine through the conserved F or W. D genes are given only for firm matches. Clone size appears in some rows only: once, few, many, or a class for an expanded clone.

TRBJ1-3	TRBV18	-	-	TGTGCCAGCTCCTCGCCGGAGAACACCATATATTTT	CASSSPENTIYF
TRBJ2-7	TRBV18	TRBD2	-	TGTGCCAGCTCACCGTTGGGGACTAGCGGATACGAGCAGTACTTC	CASSPLGTSGYEQYF
TRBJ2-7	TRBV7-2	-	few	TGTGCCAGCAGCTTAGTCTACGAGCAGTACTTC	CASSLVYEQYF
TRBJ1-2	TRBV2	-	-	TGTGCCAGCAGTGAGGGCTGGGACTTTCAAATGGATGGCTACACCTTC	CASSEGWDFQMDGYTF
TRBJ2-2	TRBV27	-	-	TGTGCCAGCAGTTTAACTGGCGGGGAGCTGTTTTTT	CASSLTGGELFF
TRBJ1-3	TRBV9	-	-	TGTGCCAGCAGCGTAGACGGGGGGGGCGCAGCTGGAAACACCATATATTTT	CASSVDGGGAAGNTIYF
TRBJ2-3	TRBV6-4	TRBD1	-	TGTGCCAGCAGTGAGGGACAGAATCCCACAGATACGCAGTATTTT	CASSEGQNPTDTQYF
TRBJ2-4	TRBV10-3	TRBD2	once	TGTGCCATCAGTGCCGGGACTAGCGGGAGTAACATTCAGTACTTC	CAISAGTSGSNIQYF
TRBJ2-1	TRBV7-3	-	-	TGTGCCAGCAGCTCCCTCAAAACAGGGTATGAGCAGTTCTTC	CASSSLKTGYEQFF
TRBJ2-7	TRBV5-5	TRBD2	-	TGCGCCAGCGGGCCCGGGACTAGGGCCTACGAGCAGTACTTC	CASGPGTRAYEQYF